This TCR beta chain was sequenced for a study of Graves' ophthalmopathy and Graves' hyperthyroidism. Amplified material comprised TCR beta CDR3 regions derived from RNA transcripts. Second-round multiplex PCR followed a first-round RT-PCR using HTBI primers. TCRdb processed the multiplex PCR reads anew with MiXCR; each CDR3 protein has one entry. Altogether fewer than 400,000 distinct CDR3 sequences are present, about 17% being singletons, with the ten largest covering 1.6%. Moderate-to-severe activity, CAS ≥3, NOSPECS ≥4 and a duration under 3 months were seen in donors with ophthalmopathy. Other autoimmune diseases, uncontrolled infections, pregnancy or lactation led to the exclusion of patients. Fresh peripheral blood (more than 9.5 ml) yielded the PBMCs. This clonotype was recorded at least ten times. As yet, its antigen is unknown. Points from the study as a whole: Appearing in blood as well were most expanded thyroid clonotypes above 0.001 frequency.

Trimming shortened V by 8 bases and J by 6 bases, and 4 bases separated the two germline ends. The CDR3 has 10 residues. Germline loops: CDR1 MNHNS, CDR2 SASEGT. The sequenced sample was peripheral blood. The sequence was obtained from a woman aged 18 to 35 with Graves' ophthalmopathy. J is TRBJ2-2 and V is TRBV6-1; D gene ambiguous. The CDR3: CASGAGELFF. The CDR3 region has the DNA TGTGCCAGCGGGGCCGGGGAGCTGTTTTTT.